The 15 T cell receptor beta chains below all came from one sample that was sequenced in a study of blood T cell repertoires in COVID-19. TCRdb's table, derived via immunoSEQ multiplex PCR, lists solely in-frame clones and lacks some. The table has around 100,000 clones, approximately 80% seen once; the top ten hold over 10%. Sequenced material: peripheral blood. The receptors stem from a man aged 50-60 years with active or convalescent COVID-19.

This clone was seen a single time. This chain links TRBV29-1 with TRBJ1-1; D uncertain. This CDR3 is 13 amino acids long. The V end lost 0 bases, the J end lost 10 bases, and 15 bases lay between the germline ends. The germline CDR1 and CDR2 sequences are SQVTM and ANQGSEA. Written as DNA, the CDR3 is TGCAGCGTTGAAGAACTGGTTGTAATCGGAGCTTTCTTT. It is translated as CSVEELVVIGAFF.

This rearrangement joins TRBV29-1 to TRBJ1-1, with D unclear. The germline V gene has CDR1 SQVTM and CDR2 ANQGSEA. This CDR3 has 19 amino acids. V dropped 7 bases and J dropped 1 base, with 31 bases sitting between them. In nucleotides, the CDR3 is TGCAGCGCCCGGGGTGTGGAGGGAGGAGGCGGTAGGCCGAACACTGAAGCTTTCTTT. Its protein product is CSARGVEGGGGRPNTEAFF.

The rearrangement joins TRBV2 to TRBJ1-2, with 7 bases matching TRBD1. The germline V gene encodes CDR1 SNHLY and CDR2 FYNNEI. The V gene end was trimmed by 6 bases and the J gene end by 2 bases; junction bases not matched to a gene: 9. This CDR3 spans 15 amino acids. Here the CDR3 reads CASSGGQATNYGYTF. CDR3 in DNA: TGTGCCAGCAGCGGTGGACAGGCGACCAACTATGGCTACACCTTC.

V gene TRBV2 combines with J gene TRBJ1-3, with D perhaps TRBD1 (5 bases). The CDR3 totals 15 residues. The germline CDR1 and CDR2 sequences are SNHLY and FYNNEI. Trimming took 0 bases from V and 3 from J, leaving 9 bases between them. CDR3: CASSEARGGGNTIYF. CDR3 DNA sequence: TGTGCCAGCAGTGAAGCAAGGGGTGGTGGAAACACCATATATTTT.

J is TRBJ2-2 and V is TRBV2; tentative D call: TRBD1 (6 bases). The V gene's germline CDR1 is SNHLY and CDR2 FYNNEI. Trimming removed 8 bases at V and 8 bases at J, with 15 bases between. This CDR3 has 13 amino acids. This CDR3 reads CASQGSELGELFF. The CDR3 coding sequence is TGTGCCAGCCAGGGGTCAGAATTAGGGGAGCTGTTTTTT.

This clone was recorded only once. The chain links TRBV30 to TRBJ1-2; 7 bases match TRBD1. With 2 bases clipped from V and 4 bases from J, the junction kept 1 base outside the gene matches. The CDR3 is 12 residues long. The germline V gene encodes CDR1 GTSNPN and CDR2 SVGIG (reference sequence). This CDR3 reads CAWSTGVYGYTF. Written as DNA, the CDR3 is TGTGCCTGGAGTACAGGGGTCTATGGCTACACCTTC.

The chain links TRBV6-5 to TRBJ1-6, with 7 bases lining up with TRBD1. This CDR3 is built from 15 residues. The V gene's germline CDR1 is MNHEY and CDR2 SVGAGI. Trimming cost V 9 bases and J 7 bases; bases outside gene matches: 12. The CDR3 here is CASTDRGLWNSPLHF. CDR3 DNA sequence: TGTGCCAGTACGGATAGGGGGCTCTGGAATTCACCCCTCCACTTT.

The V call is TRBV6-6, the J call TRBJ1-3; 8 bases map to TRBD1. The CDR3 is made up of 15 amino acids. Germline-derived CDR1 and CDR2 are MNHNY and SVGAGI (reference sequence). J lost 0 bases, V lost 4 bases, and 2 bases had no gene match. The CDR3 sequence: CASSLDRGSGNTIYF. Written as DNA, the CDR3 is TGTGCCAGCAGTTTAGACAGGGGCTCTGGAAACACCATATATTTT.

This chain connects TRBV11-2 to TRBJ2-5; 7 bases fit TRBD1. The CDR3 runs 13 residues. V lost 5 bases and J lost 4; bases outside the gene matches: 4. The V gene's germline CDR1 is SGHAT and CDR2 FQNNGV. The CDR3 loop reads CASSRDRGETQYF. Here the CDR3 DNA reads TGTGCCAGCAGCCGGGACAGAGGAGAGACCCAGTACTTC.

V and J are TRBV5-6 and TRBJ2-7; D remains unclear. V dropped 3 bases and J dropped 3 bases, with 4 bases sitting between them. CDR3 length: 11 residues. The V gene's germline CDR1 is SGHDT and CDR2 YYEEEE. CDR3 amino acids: CASSSLYEQYF. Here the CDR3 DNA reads TGTGCCAGCAGCTCTCTCTACGAGCAGTACTTC.

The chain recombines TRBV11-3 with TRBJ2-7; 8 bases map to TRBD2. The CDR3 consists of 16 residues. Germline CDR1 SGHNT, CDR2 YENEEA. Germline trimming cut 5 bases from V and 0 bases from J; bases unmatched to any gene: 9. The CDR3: CASSPLAGKSSYEQYF. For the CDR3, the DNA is TGTGCCAGCAGCCCGCTAGCGGGTAAGAGCTCCTACGAGCAGTACTTC.

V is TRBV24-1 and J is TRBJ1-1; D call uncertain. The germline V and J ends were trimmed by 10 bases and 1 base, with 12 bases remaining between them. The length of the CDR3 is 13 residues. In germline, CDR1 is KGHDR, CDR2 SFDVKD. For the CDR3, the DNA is TGTGCCACAAAGGGCAGCGGGAACACTGAAGCTTTCTTT. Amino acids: CATKGSGNTEAFF.

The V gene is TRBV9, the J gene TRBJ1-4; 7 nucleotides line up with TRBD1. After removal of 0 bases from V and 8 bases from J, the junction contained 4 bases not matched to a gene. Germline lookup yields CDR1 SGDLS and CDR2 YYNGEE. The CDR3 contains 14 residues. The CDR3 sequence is CASSVGQGGEKLFF. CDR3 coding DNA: TGTGCCAGCAGCGTAGGACAGGGAGGCGAAAAACTGTTTTTT.

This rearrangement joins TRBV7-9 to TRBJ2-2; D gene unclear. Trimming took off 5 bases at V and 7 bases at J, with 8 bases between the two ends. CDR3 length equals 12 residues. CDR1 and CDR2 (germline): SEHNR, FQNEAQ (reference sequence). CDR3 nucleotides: TGTGCCAGCAGCCTCCTTCTCGGGGAGCTGTTTTTT. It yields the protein CASSLLLGELFF.

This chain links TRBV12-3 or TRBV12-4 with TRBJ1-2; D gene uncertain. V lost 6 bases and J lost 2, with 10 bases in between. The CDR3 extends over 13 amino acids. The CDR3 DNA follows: TGTGCCAGCAGCCCCGGGGTAAACTATGGCTACACCTTC. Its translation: CASSPGVNYGYTF.